Each of the 3 T cell receptor beta chains below was sequenced from the same sample in a study of identical twins. Using its own MiXCR run on the 5' RACE reads, TCRdb lists one record per CDR3 protein. The sample records 200,000 to 300,000 distinct CDR3 sequences, about 13% being singletons. The data also belong to a second study, concerning yellow fever vaccine responses in identical twins.

Sequenced material: memory (CD45RO+) T cells sorted from blood. These receptors originate from a woman under 30 in good health.

The V and J genes are TRBV6-2 or TRBV6-3 and TRBJ1-2; 7 bases are shared with TRBD1. The V gene's germline CDR1 is MNHEY and CDR2 SVGEGT. V lost 5 bases, J lost 0 bases, and 15 bases stayed unmatched. The CDR3 extends over 18 amino acids. The CDR3 here is CASSHDTRQGAPNYGYTF. The CDR3 coding sequence is TGTGCCAGCAGTCACGACACGAGACAGGGAGCACCTAACTATGGCTACACCTTC.

This clonotype has at least ten counts. The chain joins TRBV12-3 or TRBV12-4 to TRBJ1-3; no clear D gene. Trimming removed 8 bases at V and 2 bases at J, with 7 bases between. CDR3 length: 12 residues. In nucleotides, the CDR3 is TGTGCCAGCGGGAGGGCTGGAAACACCATATATTTT. Encoded protein: CASGRAGNTIYF.

The rearrangement uses TRBV4-3 and TRBJ2-1; TRBD2 matches at 13 bases. Trimming at V came to 0 bases and at J to 6 bases, leaving 11 bases not matched to a gene. From germline, CDR1 is LGHNA and CDR2 YSLEER. The CDR3 spans 19 residues. The CDR3: CASSQENTVLAGGPNEQFF. For the CDR3, the DNA is TGCGCCAGCAGCCAAGAGAACACGGTACTAGCGGGAGGGCCCAATGAGCAGTTCTTC.